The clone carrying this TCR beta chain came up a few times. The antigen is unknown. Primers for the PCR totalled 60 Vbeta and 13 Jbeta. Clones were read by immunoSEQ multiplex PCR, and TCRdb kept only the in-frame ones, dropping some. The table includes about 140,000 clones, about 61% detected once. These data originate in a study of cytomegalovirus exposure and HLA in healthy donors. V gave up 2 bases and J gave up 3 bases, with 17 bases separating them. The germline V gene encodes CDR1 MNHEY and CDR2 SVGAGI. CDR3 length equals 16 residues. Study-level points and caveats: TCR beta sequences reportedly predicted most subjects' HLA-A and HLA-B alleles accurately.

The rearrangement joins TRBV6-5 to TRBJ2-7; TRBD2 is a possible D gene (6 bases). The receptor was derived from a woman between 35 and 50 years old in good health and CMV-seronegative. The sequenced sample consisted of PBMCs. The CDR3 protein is CASSYPRGPGDYEQYF. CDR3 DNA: TGTGCCAGCAGTTACCCTCGAGGGCCGGGGGACTACGAGCAGTACTTC.